This record covers a single T cell receptor beta chain. This clone appeared once. Its target antigen remains unknown. Per-base quality was not reported, and no clone a single base away is much larger than it. Genomic DNA was extracted from sorted cells for sequencing of the TCRbeta CDR3 region. The immunoSEQ Assay was used for sequencing of TCRbeta CDR3 regions. The source is immuneACCESS, and TCRdb retained only in-frame sequences with V and J called. Part of the clones is not carried over; for the studies checked, unresolved V genes explain less than half of this, and the remainder is unexplained. Recorded for this sample are around 100,000 clones; 90% to 96% of them occurred a single time. 2% of the sample lies in the top ten. This entry is derived from a study of OX40 agonist ivuxolimab in advanced cancers. About the full investigation: The costimulatory receptor OX40 (CD134) was targeted by ivuxolimab, a fully human IgG2 agonistic monoclonal antibody. Intravenous ivuxolimab was administered to patients every 2 weeks at six dose levels: 0.01, 0.1, 0.3, 1.5, 3 and 10 mg/kg. Of the approximately 54 patients in dose escalation, around 20 had hepatocellular carcinoma, some 15 had melanoma, 9 had renal cell carcinoma and 9 had head and neck cancer. In the dose-escalation cohort, more than 80% of patients were male, and the mean age was around 65 years with a range of 23 to 79. Patients were allowed to have had prior anti-PD-1, anti-PD-L1 or anti-CTLA-4 therapy, and approximately 40% of the dose-escalation patients had previously received checkpoint inhibitors. Partial responses occurred in three dose-escalation patients: two with cutaneous melanoma and one with hepatocellular carcinoma. The point of sequencing TCRbeta in the periphery was to test whether ivuxolimab changed TCR sequence diversity and drove clonal T-cell expansion. The paper reports the monotherapy dose-escalation portion (N of about 51 patients) of the phase I ivuxolimab trial.

The paper's findings and limits, for the study overall: At doses of 0.1 to 3.0 mg/kg, clonal expansion of both CD4+ and CD8+ blood T cells was observed from baseline to week 6. Low levels of normalized T-cell clonal expansion were also shown by some nonresponding patients. Antigen specificity was not determined for the clonally expanded peripheral T cells. After ivuxolimab, more expanded clones were found on average in CD8+ T cells than in CD4+ T cells. In partial responders in the 0.1-3.0 mg/kg groups, normalized peripheral clonal expansion was found to be among the lowest, especially among CD8+ T cells.

For CDR1 and CDR2, the germline V gene (reference sequence) lists MNHEY and SMNVEV. The trim is 0 bases for V and 6 bases for J, with a gap of 15 bases between the germline ends. Inclusive of the bounding cysteine and phenylalanine, the CDR3 is 15 residues long. Left in the record is the CDR3 DNA by itself, 45 bases read in frame from the first base. The trial excluded patients who had a history of autoimmune disease or were on systemic immunosuppression. Peripheral blood for TCR sequencing was drawn from every dose cohort at baseline, at cycle 4 day 1 and at cycle 7 day 1. The samples were taken from a phase I, first-in-human, multicenter, open-label dose-escalation trial of ivuxolimab. Adults with locally advanced or metastatic melanoma, renal cell carcinoma, hepatocellular carcinoma or head and neck squamous cell carcinoma were enrolled in the trial. Before TCR sequencing, CD4+ and CD8+ T cells were separately sorted from peripheral blood.

The chain links TRBV27 with TRBJ2-7, with the D segment identity uncertain. The source was CD4+ or CD8+ T cells sorted from blood, collected in a trial of the OX40 agonist ivuxolimab. The sequence was collected from an adult with an advanced solid tumor such as melanoma, head and neck, liver or kidney cancer. The DNA sequence follows: TGTGCCAGCAGTTTATCGGCAGGTTCCCCTGGCGAGCAGTACTTC. Its protein product is CASSLSAGSPGEQYF.